This T cell receptor (beta chain) was sequenced during a study of Ad26.COV2.S vaccination and SARS-CoV-2 variants. Study at large: Once or twice, 56 days apart, Ad26.COV2.S was delivered intramuscularly.

This CDR3 is built from 18 residues. V lost 1 base, J lost 4 bases, and 22 bases lay in between. Germline V gene data show CDR1 as LNHDA and CDR2 as SQIVND (reference sequence). The method was immunoSEQ multiplex PCR; TCRdb's version includes in-frame clones alone and lacks a portion of them. The sample has 300,000 to 400,000 clones, roughly nine tenths seen once; the top ten hold around 5%. Overall study findings and caveats: The TCR breadth and depth analyses may have produced an underestimate of total T cell responses.

This clone appeared a few times. Its target is not known. Treatment denoted: 19 received Ad26.COV2.S at low or high dose, single or two shots; about five received placebo; per-sample allocation not given. The samples date from day 63 after the first vaccine or placebo injection. Adults aged 18-55 years in Boston included the donor. Vaccine was an Ad26 vector expressing Wuhan-strain SARS-CoV-2 spike. This chain connects TRBV19 to TRBJ1-2; D gene uncertain. Sample: peripheral blood, taken in a trial of Ad26.COV2.S vaccine versus placebo. The clonotype originates from a person between 18 and 60 years old who received the Ad26.COV2.S COVID-19 vaccine or a placebo. The CDR3 loop reads CASSIGHRFGTGAYGYTF. The CDR3, as DNA: TGTGCCAGTAGTATAGGTCACCGATTCGGTACCGGCGCCTATGGCTACACCTTC.